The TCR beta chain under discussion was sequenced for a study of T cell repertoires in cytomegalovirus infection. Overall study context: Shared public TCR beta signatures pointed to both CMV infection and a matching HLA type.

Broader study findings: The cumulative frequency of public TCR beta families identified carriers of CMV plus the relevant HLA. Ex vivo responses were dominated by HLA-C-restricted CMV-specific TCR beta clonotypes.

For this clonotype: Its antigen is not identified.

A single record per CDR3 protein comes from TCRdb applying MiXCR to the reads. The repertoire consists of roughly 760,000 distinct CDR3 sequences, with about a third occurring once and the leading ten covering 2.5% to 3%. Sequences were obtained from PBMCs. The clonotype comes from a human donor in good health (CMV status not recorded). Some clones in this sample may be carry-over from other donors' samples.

The CDR3 here is CASSHLFMSGTGFNQPQHF. In DNA, the CDR3 is TGTGCCAGCAGCCATCTCTTCATGTCTGGGACAGGTTTCAATCAGCCCCAGCATTTT. The chain employs TRBV5-5 and TRBJ1-5; TRBD1 aligns across 8 bases. The germline V gene has CDR1 SGHKS and CDR2 YYEKEE (reference sequence). The CDR3 length is 19 residues. V shed 4 bases and J 3 bases; nucleotides not matched to a gene: 18.